This TCR beta chain appears in the sequencing data of a study of early T cells in non-severe SARS-CoV-2 infection. As for the study in general: Investigators sequenced bulk RNA drawn from unsorted whole blood, and chains remained unpaired.

The CDR3 length is 20 residues. Unmatched junction bases numbered 13, after V lost 1 base and J lost 0 bases. Germline V gene data show CDR1 as DFQATT and CDR2 as SNEGSKA (reference sequence). This clonotype was counted many times. Unique molecular identifiers were added to individual cDNA molecules. TCRdb redid the calling of the 5' RACE reads with MiXCR, one entry per CDR3 protein. The data contain about 33,000 distinct CDR3 sequences, less than 6% of them singletons. This receptor was obtained from an adult who was a healthcare worker with PCR-confirmed SARS-CoV-2 infection or an uninfected control (not recorded which). The sequenced material came from whole blood. V and J are TRBV20-1 and TRBJ2-1; 12 bases agree with TRBD2. The CDR3 protein is CSARALTSGGHLSSYNEQFF. The DNA of the CDR3 is TGCAGTGCTAGAGCCCTGACTAGCGGGGGACATCTATCCTCCTACAATGAGCAGTTCTTC.